This paragraph covers one TCR beta chain sequence. The data derive from a study of control samples from healthy donors and cancer patients. Measured with immunoSEQ multiplex PCR; TCRdb has only the in-frame clones, and not every one. The profile shows just over 9,000 clones, 91% of them singletons. J lost 7 bases, V lost 5 bases, and 10 bases had no gene match. Germline V CDR1 and CDR2: LNHNV, YYDKDF (reference sequence). There are 15 residues in the CDR3. The chain has TRBV15 and TRBJ1-5, with 8 bases aligning to TRBD1. Sequencing used PBMCs. The TCR sequence derives from a man aged 60 to 75 with colorectal cancer. The CDR3 nucleotides read TGTGCCACCAGCGAGGGGACAGGCCTATGGCAGCCCCAGCATTTT. This gives the protein CATSEGTGLWQPQHF.